Listed here are 17 T cell receptor beta chains from one sample, sequenced in a study of CD8+ T cells in alopecia areata. Reverse transcription of extracted RNA yielded cDNA, which provided the sequencing template. The data were produced by immunoSEQ multiplex PCR, yet TCRdb's version contains in-frame clones alone and is incomplete. In the table there are some 130,000 clones, 45% to 50% of which are singletons. The sample consisted of CD8+ T cells sorted from blood, taken at week 0. The source of these receptors is a human donor with alopecia areata.

The chain is built from TRBV27 and TRBJ2-7; D gene unclear. Germline V CDR1 and CDR2: MNHEY, SMNVEV (reference sequence). This CDR3 has 13 residues. V was clipped by 6 bases and J by 7 bases, with 16 bases between them. DNA of the CDR3: TGTGCCAGCAGCCCAGGATCGGTTGGGGAGCAGTACTTC. Translation gives CASSPGSVGEQYF.

The chain recombines TRBV6-5 with TRBJ2-3; D gene unclear. In germline, CDR1 is MNHEY, CDR2 SVGAGI. Trimming shortened V by 0 bases and J by 5 bases, and 6 bases separated the two germline ends. This CDR3 has 13 amino acids. The CDR3 sequence: CASSYSSEDTQYF. The CDR3, as DNA: TGTGCCAGCAGTTACTCGTCAGAAGATACGCAGTATTTT.

The chain combines TRBV15 with TRBJ2-3; either TRBD1 or TRBD2 may supply D (6 bases each). The CDR3 runs 17 residues. V lost 0 bases, J lost 2 bases, and 15 bases lay in between. Germline assignment: CDR1 LNHNV and CDR2 YYDKDF (reference sequence). The CDR3 nucleotides are TGTGCCACCAGCAGAGAGCCCGTCGGGGGCGCCACAGATACGCAGTATTTT. This gives the protein CATSREPVGGATDTQYF.

The gene calls are TRBV7-9 and TRBJ2-3, with D possibly being TRBD1 (6 bases). V was pared by 5 bases and J by 2 bases, with 17 bases between. The CDR3 runs to 16 residues. Looked up from germline, CDR1 is SEHNR and CDR2 is FQNEAQ (reference sequence). CDR3 loop: CASSHTRQANTDTQYF. CDR3 bases: TGTGCCAGCAGCCATACTAGACAGGCTAACACAGATACGCAGTATTTT.

This clone has just a few counts. The CDR3 DNA reads as TGTGCCAGCAGCCTCAGGGGGGGACTCCACGAGCAGTACTTC. Translating gives CASSLRGGLHEQYF. V usage is TRBV11-2 and J usage is TRBJ2-7; TRBD1 or TRBD2 may be the D gene (7 bases each). V was shortened by 5 bases and J by 5 bases, with 16 bases between the two germline ends. This CDR3 contains 14 residues. The germline gives CDR1 SGHAT, CDR2 FQNNGV.

This clone occurred a few times. The chain is built from TRBV27 and TRBJ1-5; D is undetermined. Germline V CDR1 and CDR2: MNHEY, SMNVEV (reference sequence). The V end was cut by 6 bases, the J end by 2 bases, with 14 bases between. The CDR3 loop spans 15 amino acids. The DNA of the CDR3 is TGTGCCAGCAGCCCTCACCCTAATGGCAATCAGCCCCAGCATTTT. Translating gives CASSPHPNGNQPQHF.

The CDR3 reads CASSATANYGYTF. CDR3 nucleotides: TGTGCCAGCAGCGCCACAGCTAACTATGGCTACACCTTC. The chain is built from TRBV5-6 and TRBJ1-2; no reliable D call. The CDR3 covers 13 residues. The germline V and J ends were trimmed by 4 bases and 0 bases, with 7 bases remaining between them. The germline V gene has CDR1 SGHDT and CDR2 YYEEEE.

This chain joins TRBV5-1 and TRBJ1-1; no clear D gene. The germline V gene has CDR1 SGHRS and CDR2 YFSETQ. Trimming pared 1 base from V and 0 bases from J, leaving 7 bases between. CDR3 length equals 14 residues. The CDR3 DNA follows: TGCGCCAGCAGCTTGACACAGATGAACACTGAAGCTTTCTTT. This sequence encodes CASSLTQMNTEAFF.

The chain carries TRBV29-1 and TRBJ2-7; TRBD2 agrees at 9 bases. CDR1 and CDR2 from the germline V gene are SQVTM and ANQGSEA. V was pared by 6 bases and J by 2 bases, with 14 bases of the junction left unmatched. The CDR3 is 16 amino acids. The CDR3 reads CSVSAPRGGGAYEQYF. CDR3 DNA sequence: TGCAGCGTCTCTGCCCCGAGGGGCGGGGGGGCCTACGAGCAGTACTTC.

The chain joins TRBV14 to TRBJ1-1; tentative D call: TRBD1 (6 bases). V shed 6 bases and J shed 1 base, with 12 bases lying between them. CDR3 length: 14 residues. The germline CDR1 and CDR2 sequences are SGHDN and FVKESK. The chain's CDR3 is CASSFRGWNTEAFF. CDR3 in DNA: TGTGCCAGCAGTTTCAGGGGTTGGAACACTGAAGCTTTCTTT.

V and J are TRBV5-1 and TRBJ1-2; maybe TRBD1 (5 bases). CDR1 and CDR2 (germline): SGHRS, YFSETQ. The V end was cut by 1 base, the J end by 5 bases, with 21 bases between. The CDR3 spans 17 residues. CDR3 loop: CASSLSAGLVTLYGYTF. The CDR3 coding sequence is TGCGCCAGCAGCTTGTCGGCAGGGTTGGTTACTCTATATGGCTACACCTTC.

This chain joins TRBV9 and TRBJ2-6, with D perhaps TRBD1 (5 bases). The CDR3 length is 17 residues. Germline V lookup: CDR1 SGDLS, CDR2 YYNGEE. V was shortened by 7 bases and J by 0 bases, with 17 bases between the two germline ends. The CDR3 loop reads CASSTTVHTSGANVLTF. The CDR3 DNA reads as TGTGCCAGCTCCACGACAGTACATACCTCTGGGGCCAACGTCCTGACTTTC.

This clone has a single count. The gene calls are TRBV27 and TRBJ1-2, with D perhaps matching TRBD1 (5 bases). Germline CDR1 and CDR2: MNHEY and SMNVEV (reference sequence). This CDR3 is built from 13 residues. Trimming cost V 8 bases and J 8 bases, with 18 bases left between them. The CDR3 sequence: CASGLGTAWGYTF. The CDR3, as DNA: TGTGCCAGCGGACTTGGGACCGCTTGGGGCTACACCTTC.

There are a few counts of this clone. The CDR3 reads CASSDDYTTGELFF. For the CDR3, the DNA is TGTGCCAGCAGTGATGACTACACTACCGGGGAGCTGTTTTTT. The chain couples TRBV2 to TRBJ2-2, with D perhaps TRBD2 (5 bases). CDR3 length: 14 amino acids. Germline assignment: CDR1 SNHLY and CDR2 FYNNEI. V lost 3 bases to trimming and J lost 5 bases, with 10 bases between them.

The rearrangement links TRBV4-2 to TRBJ2-1; 8 bases line up with TRBD1. Germline loops: CDR1 LGHNA, CDR2 YNFKEQ. The CDR3 totals 16 residues. The V and J ends lost 0 bases and 2 bases, in that order; junction bases with no gene match: 3. Written as DNA, the CDR3 is TGTGCCAGCAGCCAAGAAGGGACAGGAGCCTACAATGAGCAGTTCTTC. Its translation is CASSQEGTGAYNEQFF.

This chain links TRBV20-1 with TRBJ1-2; D call uncertain. The ends were cut back, 6 bases at V and 8 bases at J, with 13 bases in the middle. CDR1 and CDR2 from the germline V gene are DFQATT and SNEGSKA (reference sequence). The CDR3 is 11 amino acids. CDR3 coding DNA: TGCAGTGCCCCGACCGGCAGAGGCTACACCTTC. This codes for CSAPTGRGYTF.

The J gene is TRBJ2-6, the V gene TRBV2; D call uncertain. V lost 6 bases to trimming and J lost 0 bases, with 9 bases between them. The CDR3 loop spans 15 amino acids. The germline V gene encodes CDR1 SNHLY and CDR2 FYNNEI. As DNA, the CDR3 is TGTGCCAGCAGCGGACGGCTCTCTGGGGCCAACGTCCTGACTTTC. Its protein is CASSGRLSGANVLTF.